This T cell receptor beta chain is from a study of blood T cell repertoires in COVID-19. Repertoires were generated with immunoSEQ multiplex PCR, while TCRdb's copy carries only in-frame clones and drops some. The sample includes 97,000 or so clones, roughly 92% of them seen just once. CDR1 and CDR2 (germline): MNHEY, SVGEGT. This CDR3 is built from 16 residues. The ends were cut back, 2 bases at V and 3 bases at J, with 16 bases in the middle. V gene TRBV6-2 or TRBV6-3 combines with J gene TRBJ1-2; D unclear. Sequencing was carried out using peripheral blood. This receptor was taken from a woman in her forties or fifties with COVID-19, enrolled during active disease. The DNA for the CDR3 is TGTGCCAGCAGTTACCCCCCCTGGGCGCTGGACTATGGCTACACCTTC. Residues: CASSYPPWALDYGYTF.